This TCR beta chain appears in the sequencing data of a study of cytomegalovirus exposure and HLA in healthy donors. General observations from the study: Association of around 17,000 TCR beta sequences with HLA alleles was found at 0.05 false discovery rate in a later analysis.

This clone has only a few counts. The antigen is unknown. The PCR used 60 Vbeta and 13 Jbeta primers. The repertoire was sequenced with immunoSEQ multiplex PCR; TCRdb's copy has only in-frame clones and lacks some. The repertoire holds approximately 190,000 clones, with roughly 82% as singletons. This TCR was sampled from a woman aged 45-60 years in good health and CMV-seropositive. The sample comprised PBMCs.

Here the CDR3 reads CASRLELNQPQHF. DNA for the CDR3: TGTGCCAGCAGATTAGAGCTGAATCAGCCCCAGCATTTT. The J gene is TRBJ1-5, the V gene TRBV6-1; unclear D gene. V lost 6 bases to trimming and J lost 4 bases, with 10 bases between them. CDR3 length equals 13 residues. From germline, CDR1 is MNHNS and CDR2 SASEGT.